These 30 T cell receptor beta chains came from one sample sequenced in a study of blood T cells in healthy people across ages (dated by TCRdb to the mid-2010s). Library creation used 5' RACE. The instrument given in TCRdb is Illumina HiSeq 2500. The second PCR ran for roughly 7 to 12 cycles and used a J-beta primer mix along with a sample-barcoded 5' primer. Through fastp at Q25 and MiXCR, TCRdb rebuilt clones from the public reads, retaining in-frame beta chains. A single entry per CDR3 protein holds the most common genes and DNA from its merged rows. Across this sample there are hundreds of thousands of distinct CDR3 sequences, with more than 25% seen only once. Around 16% of the sample belongs to the ten largest clones. Specimen: blood. These receptors were obtained from a woman of 80 years or more in good health.

Details on this clonotype: Possible read error: a much larger clone is one base away. The rearrangement uses TRBV20-1 and TRBJ2-1; D could derive from TRBD1 or TRBD2 (5 bases each). The V gene's germline CDR1 is DFQATT and CDR2 SNEGSKA (reference sequence). The CDR3 spans 13 residues. The CDR3 here is CSTRGAGPNEQFF. CDR3 in DNA: TGCAGTACTAGAGGGGCTGGGCCAAATGAGCAGTTCTTC.

This clonotype was picked up many times. The chain has TRBV5-5 and TRBJ2-3; 11 bases map to TRBD2. Unmatched junction bases numbered 4, after V lost 2 bases and J lost 2 bases. In germline, CDR1 is SGHKS, CDR2 YYEKEE (reference sequence). The CDR3 runs to 16 residues. DNA of the CDR3: TGTGCCAGCAGCTTACGACTAGCGGGGATCACAGATACGCAGTATTTT. Translation gives CASSLRLAGITDTQYF.

This clonotype was detected once. The rearrangement uses TRBV6-2 or TRBV6-3 and TRBJ2-5, with D hard to call. The J call may be faulty, since TRBJ2-7 better matches the DNA end. CDR3 size: 13 residues. Germline V gene lookup returns CDR1 MNHEY and CDR2 SVGEGT. The CDR3 spells CASSYLALNEQYF. CDR3 DNA sequence: TGTGCCAGCAGTTATTTGGCCCTCAACGAGCAGTACTTC.

This clonotype occurred a few times. A much larger clone lies a single base off, so this may be a read error. This rearrangement joins TRBV7-7 to TRBJ2-5, with a tentative D call TRBD1 (5 bases). The CDR3 spans 13 residues. Germline lookup yields CDR1 SSHAT and CDR2 FNYEAQ (reference sequence). CDR3 sequence (DNA): TGTGCTAGCAGCTTGGGCCCCACCAGGGTGCAGTACTTC. Encoded protein: CASSLGPTRVQYF.

In regard to this clonotype: A much larger clone differs by one base, so this may be a read error. The chain recombines TRBV7-9 with TRBJ1-5; 7 bases align to TRBD1. Germline V gene sequence: CDR1 SEHNR, CDR2 FQNEAQ (reference sequence). The CDR3 is made up of 15 amino acids. CDR3: CASSLARDSGQPHHF. CDR3 sequence (DNA): TGTGCCAGCAGCTTAGCGCGGGACAGCGGTCAGCCCCACCATTTT.

V usage is TRBV20-1 and J usage is TRBJ2-7, with 10 bases identical to TRBD1. The CDR3 loop spans 14 amino acids. V trimming: 0 bases; J trimming: 3 bases; junction bases outside the gene matches: 2. CDR1 is DFQATT, CDR2 SNEGSKA, per germline (reference sequence). The chain's CDR3 is CSARDGDRGYEQYF. As DNA, the CDR3 is TGCAGTGCTAGAGATGGGGACAGGGGCTACGAGCAGTACTTC.

This clonotype was seen at least ten times. The V and J genes are TRBV4-3 and TRBJ2-5; 8 bases are a match to TRBD2. The CDR3 is 17 residues long. Trimming at V came to 0 bases and at J to 2 bases, leaving 8 bases not matched to a gene. Germline CDR1 is LGHNA and CDR2 is YSLEER. CDR3 amino acids: CASSQEQAGARQETQYF. The DNA of the CDR3 is TGCGCCAGCAGCCAAGAGCAAGCGGGGGCCCGTCAAGAGACCCAGTACTTC.

This clonotype came up many times. J is TRBJ2-3 and V is TRBV5-1, with D possibly TRBD1 on 5 matching bases. Trimming stripped 2 bases from V and 4 bases from J, with 11 bases between. Germline V gene sequence: CDR1 SGHRS, CDR2 YFSETQ. This CDR3 is built from 14 residues. The CDR3 here is CASSFDRVADTQYF. In DNA form, the CDR3 reads TGCGCCAGCAGCTTCGACAGAGTGGCAGATACGCAGTATTTT.

This chain connects TRBV7-9 to TRBJ2-1; D gene unclear. This CDR3 comprises 14 residues. Germline lookup yields CDR1 SEHNR and CDR2 FQNEAQ (reference sequence). V was cut by 0 bases and J by 10 bases, with 13 bases left in between. The DNA of the CDR3 is TGTGCCAGCAGCTTAGCGCTAGGGCCCTACGAGCAGTTCTTC. Translation gives CASSLALGPYEQFF.

The J gene is TRBJ2-3, the V gene TRBV7-9, with D possibly being TRBD1 or TRBD2 (7 bases each). This CDR3 comprises 17 residues. V gave up 2 bases and J gave up 6 bases, with 21 bases separating them. Germline CDR1 is SEHNR and CDR2 is FQNEAQ (reference sequence). The chain's CDR3 is CASSLFGQDRSGDTQYF. DNA for the CDR3: TGTGCCAGCAGCTTATTTGGACAGGACCGTAGCGGGGATACGCAGTATTTT.

Regarding this clonotype: This may stem from a read error, because a much larger clone lies one nucleotide away. The rearrangement uses TRBV5-1 and TRBJ2-2; no clear D gene. CDR1 is SGHRS and CDR2 is YFSETQ in the germline V gene. This CDR3 comprises 14 residues. CDR3 sequence (DNA): TGCGCCAACAGCCTTACCGAGAACACCGGGGAGCTGTTTTTT. As protein: CANSLTENTGELFF.

Remarks on this clonotype: The junction shows a germline mismatch at one end, possibly a read error. The gene calls are TRBV7-2 and TRBJ2-1; D unclear. The CDR3 has 15 residues. Germline V gene sequence: CDR1 SGHTA, CDR2 FQGNSA. DNA of the CDR3: TGTGCCAGCAGCCAAGGGCCCTCCTCCTACAGTGAGCAGTTCTTC. It is translated as CASSQGPSSYSEQFF.

This clonotype was detected a few times. CDR3 region: CASSLGGSIGELFF. CDR3 bases: TGTGCCAGCAGCTTAGGGGGCTCAATCGGGGAGCTGTTTTTT. The V and J genes are TRBV7-9 and TRBJ2-2; TRBD1 is a possible D gene (5 bases). V was pared by 1 base and J by 7 bases, with 10 bases between. Germline V gene lookup returns CDR1 SEHNR and CDR2 FQNEAQ (reference sequence). The CDR3 runs 14 residues.

This clonotype was counted many times. This sequence joins TRBV7-9 and TRBJ2-3, with TRBD1 as a possible D gene (5 bases). The CDR3 extends over 15 amino acids. V was shortened by 4 bases and J by 0 bases, with 11 bases between the two germline ends. Germline CDR1 reads SEHNR; CDR2 reads FQNEAQ (reference sequence). The CDR3 here is CASSSRQSSTDTQYF. The CDR3 DNA follows: TGTGCCAGCAGCTCGCGACAGTCTAGCACAGATACGCAGTATTTT.

With respect to this clonotype: With a much larger clone just one base away, this may be a read error. J is TRBJ1-2 and V is TRBV7-2; maybe TRBD1 (6 bases). The length of the CDR3 is 13 residues. Germline assignment: CDR1 SGHTA and CDR2 FQGNSA. V lost 6 bases, J lost 6 bases, and 14 bases lay in between. CDR3 residues: CASRSGRGDGYTF. The CDR3 region has the DNA TGTGCCAGCAGGTCCGGGAGGGGGGATGGCTACACCTTC.

This clonotype came up many times. CDR3 protein: CASVSGTPSYNEQFF. Written as DNA, the CDR3 is TGCGCCAGCGTAAGCGGGACACCCTCCTACAATGAGCAGTTCTTC. The chain employs TRBV5-1 and TRBJ2-1, with TRBD2 as a possible D gene (7 bases). The CDR3 consists of 15 residues. Trimming shortened V by 7 bases and J by 0 bases, and 14 bases separated the two germline ends. CDR1 SGHRS and CDR2 YFSETQ come from the germline V gene.

The chain carries TRBV14 and TRBJ1-1; 7 positions agree with TRBD1. V trimming: 1 base; J trimming: 3 bases; junction bases outside the gene matches: 11. Per germline, CDR1 SGHDN and CDR2 FVKESK. CDR3 size: 17 residues. The CDR3 loop reads CASSQGPGGPGDTEAFF. CDR3 coding DNA: TGTGCCAGCAGCCAAGGGCCAGGGGGACCAGGGGACACTGAAGCTTTCTTT.

This clonotype was seen ten or more times. The genes are TRBV7-9 and TRBJ2-3; D gene unclear. Germline CDR1 and CDR2: SEHNR and FQNEAQ (reference sequence). The CDR3 extends over 13 amino acids. V was pared by 1 base and J by 8 bases, with 10 bases between. The CDR3 DNA sequence: TGTGCCAGCAGCTTAGACGGGCGGTCTACGCAGTATTTT. Its protein is CASSLDGRSTQYF.

This chain uses TRBV30 with TRBJ1-2, with 8 bases identical to TRBD1. Trimming removed 4 bases from V and 7 bases from J; junction bases left unmatched: 8. Germline-derived CDR1 and CDR2 are GTSNPN and SVGIG (reference sequence). The CDR3 covers 13 residues. CDR3 nucleotides: TGTGCCTGGACCACCGGACAGGGCGTTGGCTACACCTTC. Encoded protein: CAWTTGQGVGYTF.

The chain is built from TRBV12-3 or TRBV12-4 and TRBJ2-3; tentative D call: TRBD1 (6 bases). The CDR3 contains 18 residues. V lost 5 bases and J lost 0, with 21 bases in between. The DNA of the CDR3 is TGTGCCAGCAGTACCTCTCCCGGGACAAGGACTAGCACAGATACGCAGTATTTT. Its protein is CASSTSPGTRTSTDTQYF.

This clonotype was counted many times. V and J are TRBV6-1 and TRBJ2-3, with 7 bases matching TRBD2. The germline V gene has CDR1 MNHNS and CDR2 SASEGT. V was pared by 5 bases and J by 3 bases, with 5 bases of the junction left unmatched. The CDR3 sequence is 14 residues long. CDR3 sequence: CASSKAGVTDTQYF. CDR3 sequence (DNA): TGTGCCAGCAGTAAGGCGGGGGTAACAGATACGCAGTATTTT.

This clonotype was detected a few times. V gene TRBV20-1 combines with J gene TRBJ1-5; D unresolved. From germline, CDR1 is DFQATT and CDR2 SNEGSKA (reference sequence). V dropped 6 bases and J dropped 5 bases, with 20 bases sitting between them. This CDR3 has 15 residues. The CDR3 is CSANSGGRVDQPQHF. CDR3 nucleotides: TGCAGTGCCAACTCGGGAGGGAGGGTGGATCAGCCCCAGCATTTT.

The genes are TRBV7-2 and TRBJ2-2, with D possibly being TRBD2 (7 bases). Germline values: CDR1 SGHTA, CDR2 FQGNSA. This CDR3 has 13 amino acids. V lost 5 bases and J lost 5, with 9 bases in between. The CDR3 DNA reads TGTGCCAGCAGCGGGGGGGCAACCGGGGAGCTGTTTTTT. Its translation is CASSGGATGELFF.

In this sample, this clonotype turned up a few times. The rearrangement joins TRBV25-1 to TRBJ2-3, with 12 bases that match TRBD2. The CDR3 is made up of 16 amino acids. Germline-derived CDR1 and CDR2 are MGHDK and SYGVNS. The trim removed 3 bases at V and 5 bases at J, leaving 6 bases unmatched. CDR3 sequence (DNA): TGTGCCAGCAGTGATACTAGCGGGGGGCACGGAGATACGCAGTATTTT. It is translated as CASSDTSGGHGDTQYF.

This clonotype was detected only a few times. The V and J genes are TRBV20-1 and TRBJ2-3, with 9 bases identical to TRBD2. CDR1 and CDR2 (germline): DFQATT, SNEGSKA (reference sequence). The V and J ends lost 5 bases and 0 bases, in that order; junction bases with no gene match: 6. This CDR3 region has 15 residues. CDR3 DNA sequence: TGCAGTGCTTCGACTAGCGGAATGAGCACAGATACGCAGTATTTT. Protein: CSASTSGMSTDTQYF.

Only a few counts were recorded for this clonotype. The CDR3 DNA reads TGCAGTGCCCTCCCGACCGAGGCGATGAACACTGAAGCTTTCTTT. Amino acids: CSALPTEAMNTEAFF. The chain is built from TRBV20-1 and TRBJ1-1; D not certain. V was pared by 6 bases and J by 0 bases, with 17 bases between. The CDR3 length is 15 residues. Germline CDR1 DFQATT, CDR2 SNEGSKA (reference sequence).

On this clonotype: A much larger clone differs by one base, so this may be a read error. The chain combines TRBV4-3 with TRBJ2-3, with 8 nucleotides matching TRBD1. This CDR3 is built from 16 residues. Looked up from germline, CDR1 is LGHNA and CDR2 is YSLEER. The CDR3 protein is CASSQGGRGRTDAQYF. DNA for the CDR3: TGCGCCAGCAGCCAAGGCGGCAGGGGGCGAACAGATGCGCAGTATTTT.

This clonotype was detected a few times. The V call is TRBV5-1, the J call TRBJ2-1; 7 nucleotides align to TRBD1. The DNA end is a closer match to TRBJ2-7, so the J assignment may be wrong. CDR3 length: 13 residues. CDR1 SGHRS and CDR2 YFSETQ come from the germline V gene. The CDR3 sequence is CASAKDRYNEQYF. The CDR3 DNA reads as TGCGCCAGCGCAAAGGACAGGTACAATGAGCAGTACTTC.

This clonotype was seen ten or more times. The chain uses TRBV2 and TRBJ1-2; no firm D call. V shed 3 bases and J shed 3 bases, with 8 bases lying between them. There are 13 residues in the CDR3. The germline V gene has CDR1 SNHLY and CDR2 FYNNEI. The CDR3 loop is CASSEERDYGYTF. The DNA for the CDR3 is TGTGCCAGCAGTGAGGAAAGGGACTATGGCTACACCTTC. Filled out from reference TRBV2 and TRBJ1-2, the complete variable domain reads EPEVTQTPSHQVTQMGQEVILRCVPISNHLYFYWYRQILGQKVEFLVSFYNNEISEKSEIFDDQFSVERPDGSNFTLKIRSTKLEDSAMYFCASSEERDYGYTFGSGTRLTVV.

Regarding this clonotype: A much larger clone lies a single base off, so this may be a read error. The chain employs TRBV4-3 and TRBJ1-2; D is possibly TRBD1 (6 bases). V lost 0 bases to trimming and J lost 0 bases, with 17 bases between them. Germline loops: CDR1 LGHNA, CDR2 YSLEER. The CDR3 consists of 18 residues. The CDR3 loop is CASSQDLRQGRANYGYTF. CDR3 bases: TGCGCCAGCAGCCAAGATCTGCGGCAGGGGCGAGCTAACTATGGCTACACCTTC.